These 5 T cell receptor beta chains share one sample of origin, sequenced in a study of blood T cell repertoires in COVID-19 (dated by TCRdb to 2018 to 2020). Receptor amplification or capture employed the immunoSEQ multiplex PCR assay. The clones in this table, taken by TCRdb from immuneACCESS, are in-frame only. Not every clone is retained; where verified, under half of the shortfall comes from an unresolved V gene, and the cause of the rest is unknown. The sample profile shows roughly 77,000 clones; roughly 78% of them were found once. The ten largest clones capture around 4.8% of the sample. Sequencing was performed on peripheral blood. Source of these receptors: a woman between 65 and 79 years old with acute or convalescent COVID-19.

The genes are TRBV6-5 and TRBJ1-2; 11 nucleotides align to TRBD1. Trimming took 5 bases from V and 7 from J; bases not matched to a gene: 6. The CDR3 spans 14 residues. Germline V lookup: CDR1 MNHEY, CDR2 SVGAGI. In DNA, the CDR3 is TGTGCCAGCAGTACGGGACAGGGGGGTCCTGGCTACACCTTC. Residues: CASSTGQGGPGYTF.

V usage is TRBV2 and J usage is TRBJ2-5; 8 bases fit TRBD2. The CDR3 is 14 residues long. Trimming removed 2 bases from V and 4 bases from J; junction bases left unmatched: 3. Germline assignment: CDR1 SNHLY and CDR2 FYNNEI. The CDR3 bases are TGTGCCAGCAGTGAATTGGGACTAGGAGAGACCCAGTACTTC. This encodes CASSELGLGETQYF.

The V call is TRBV5-1, the J call TRBJ2-5, with D possibly being TRBD2 (6 bases). Deletions cut 2 bases from V and 2 bases from J, with 10 bases between. This CDR3 region has 14 residues. Per germline, CDR1 SGHRS and CDR2 YFSETQ. CDR3 loop: CASSFGGAQETQYF. CDR3 sequence (DNA): TGCGCCAGCAGCTTCGGCGGGGCTCAAGAGACCCAGTACTTC.

The gene calls are TRBV19 and TRBJ2-7; 9 nucleotides agree with TRBD1. CDR1 is LNHDA and CDR2 is SQIVND in the germline V gene (reference sequence). The CDR3 covers 14 residues. The J segment lost 3 bases and the V segment lost 5 bases, leaving 5 bases of the junction unmatched. CDR3 in DNA: TGTGCCAGTAGTCCACGACAGGGGGACTACGAGCAGTACTTC. Translation: CASSPRQGDYEQYF.

This clone was seen only once. The rearrangement uses TRBV10-3 and TRBJ2-1; D is ambiguous. In germline, CDR1 is ENHRY, CDR2 SYGVKD. The CDR3 spans 12 residues. V lost 3 bases and J 5 bases, leaving 5 bases between the germline ends. For the CDR3, the DNA is TGTGCCATCAGTGAACTACACAATGAGCAGTTCTTC. It translates to CAISELHNEQFF.